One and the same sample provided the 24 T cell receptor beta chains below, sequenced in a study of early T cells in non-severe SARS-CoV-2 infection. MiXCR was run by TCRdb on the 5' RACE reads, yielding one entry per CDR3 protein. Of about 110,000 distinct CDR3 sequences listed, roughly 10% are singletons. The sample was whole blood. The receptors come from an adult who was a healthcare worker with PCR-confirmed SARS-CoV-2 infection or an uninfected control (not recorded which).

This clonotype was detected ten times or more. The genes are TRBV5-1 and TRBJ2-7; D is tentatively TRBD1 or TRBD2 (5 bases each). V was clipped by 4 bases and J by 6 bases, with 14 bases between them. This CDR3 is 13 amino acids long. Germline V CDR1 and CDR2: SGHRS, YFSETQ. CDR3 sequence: CASSVLGTGEQYF. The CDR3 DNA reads TGCGCCAGCAGCGTCTTAGGGACGGGCGAGCAGTACTTC.

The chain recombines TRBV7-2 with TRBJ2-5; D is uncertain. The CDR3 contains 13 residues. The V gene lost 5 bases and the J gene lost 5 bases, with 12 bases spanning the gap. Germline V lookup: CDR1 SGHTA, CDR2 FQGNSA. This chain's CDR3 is CASSPRSRETQYF. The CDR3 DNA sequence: TGTGCCAGCAGCCCCCGTAGTCGGGAGACCCAGTACTTC.

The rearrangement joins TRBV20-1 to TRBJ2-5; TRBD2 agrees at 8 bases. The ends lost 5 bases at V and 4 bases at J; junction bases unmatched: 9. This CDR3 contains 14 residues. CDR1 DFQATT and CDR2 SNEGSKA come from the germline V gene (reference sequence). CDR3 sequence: CSAVEFGRGETQYF. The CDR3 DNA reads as TGCAGTGCTGTTGAATTCGGGAGGGGAGAGACCCAGTACTTC.

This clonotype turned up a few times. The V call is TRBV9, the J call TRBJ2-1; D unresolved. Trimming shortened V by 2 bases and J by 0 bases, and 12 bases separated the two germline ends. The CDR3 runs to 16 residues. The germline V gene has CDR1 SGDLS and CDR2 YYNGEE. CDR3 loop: CASSVMTFSSYNEQFF. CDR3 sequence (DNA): TGTGCCAGCAGCGTGATGACCTTTAGCTCCTACAATGAGCAGTTCTTC.

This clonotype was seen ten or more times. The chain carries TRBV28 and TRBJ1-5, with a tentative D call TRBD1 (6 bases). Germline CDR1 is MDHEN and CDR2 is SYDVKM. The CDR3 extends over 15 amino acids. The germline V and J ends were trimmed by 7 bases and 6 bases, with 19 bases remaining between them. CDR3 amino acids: CASTSPFGGSQPQHF. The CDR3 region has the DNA TGTGCCAGCACCTCCCCTTTTGGGGGCTCTCAGCCCCAGCATTTT. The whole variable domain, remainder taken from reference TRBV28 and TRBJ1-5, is DVKVTQSSRYLVKRTGEKVFLECVQDMDHENMFWYRQDPGLGLRLIYFSYDVKMKEKGDIPEGYSVSREKKERFSLILESASTNQTSMYLCASTSPFGGSQPQHFGDGTRLSIL.

The CDR3 here is CASSLAEFTDTQYF. The CDR3 bases are TGTGCCAGCTCCCTAGCAGAATTCACAGATACGCAGTATTTT. The gene calls are TRBV6-2 or TRBV6-3 and TRBJ2-3; possible D gene TRBD2, 5 bases. The CDR3 is 14 amino acids. Germline-derived CDR1 and CDR2 are MNHEY and SVGEGT. V was trimmed by 8 bases and J by 2 bases, leaving 14 bases between them.

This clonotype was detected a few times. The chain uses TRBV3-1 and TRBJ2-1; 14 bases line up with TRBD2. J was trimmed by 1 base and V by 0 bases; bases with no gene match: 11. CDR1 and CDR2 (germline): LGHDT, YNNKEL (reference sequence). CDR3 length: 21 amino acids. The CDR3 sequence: CASSQDLGLAGVRRSYNEQFF. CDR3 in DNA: TGTGCCAGCAGCCAAGATTTGGGACTAGCGGGAGTCAGGAGGTCCTACAATGAGCAGTTCTTC.

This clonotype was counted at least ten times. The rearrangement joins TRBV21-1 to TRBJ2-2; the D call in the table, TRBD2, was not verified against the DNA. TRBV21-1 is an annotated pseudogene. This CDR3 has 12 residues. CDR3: CASMTLGGELFF. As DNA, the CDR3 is TGTGCCAGCATGACCTTAGGAGGAGAGCTGTTTTTT.

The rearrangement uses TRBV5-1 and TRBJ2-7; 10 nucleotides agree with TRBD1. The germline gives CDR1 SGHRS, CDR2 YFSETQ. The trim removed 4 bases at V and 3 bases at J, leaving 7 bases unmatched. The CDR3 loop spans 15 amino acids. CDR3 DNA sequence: TGCGCCAGCAGCCTAGAGGGGACAGGGGTCTACGAGCAGTACTTC. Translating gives CASSLEGTGVYEQYF. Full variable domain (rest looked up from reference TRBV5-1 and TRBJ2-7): KAGVTQTPRYLIKTRGQQVTLSCSPISGHRSVSWYQQTPGQGLQFLFEYFSETQRNKGNFPGRFSGRQFSNSRSEMNVSTLELGDSALYLCASSLEGTGVYEQYFGPGTRLTVT.

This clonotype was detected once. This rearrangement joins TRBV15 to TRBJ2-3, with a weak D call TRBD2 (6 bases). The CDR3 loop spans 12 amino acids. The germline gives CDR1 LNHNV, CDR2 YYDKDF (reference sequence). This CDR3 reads CTNDRRGDTQYF. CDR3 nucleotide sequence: TGTACCAACGACCGGCGGGGAGATACGCAGTATTTT.

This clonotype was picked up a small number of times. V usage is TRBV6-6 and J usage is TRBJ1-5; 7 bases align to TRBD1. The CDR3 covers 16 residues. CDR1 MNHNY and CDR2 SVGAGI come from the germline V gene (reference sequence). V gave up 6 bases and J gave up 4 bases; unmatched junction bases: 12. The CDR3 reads CASSPGQEWPNQPQHF. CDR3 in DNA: TGTGCCAGCAGCCCCGGACAGGAGTGGCCTAATCAGCCCCAGCATTTT.

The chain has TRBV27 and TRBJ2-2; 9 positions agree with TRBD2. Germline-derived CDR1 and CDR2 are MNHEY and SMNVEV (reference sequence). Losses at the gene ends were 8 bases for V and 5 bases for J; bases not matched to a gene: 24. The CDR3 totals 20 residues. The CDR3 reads CASGRVRDYSIAGVTGELFF. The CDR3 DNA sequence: TGTGCCAGCGGTAGAGTCCGGGACTACAGTATAGCGGGAGTGACCGGGGAGCTGTTTTTT.

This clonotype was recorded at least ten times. The CDR3 bases are TGTGCCAGCAGCTTATCAGGGGGAGATTCACCCCTCCACTTT. It specifies CASSLSGGDSPLHF. The chain combines TRBV7-6 with TRBJ1-6; 7 positions agree with TRBD1. The V and J ends lost 2 bases and 8 bases, in that order; junction bases with no gene match: 3. Germline V lookup: CDR1 SGHVS, CDR2 FNYEAQ. This CDR3 spans 14 amino acids.

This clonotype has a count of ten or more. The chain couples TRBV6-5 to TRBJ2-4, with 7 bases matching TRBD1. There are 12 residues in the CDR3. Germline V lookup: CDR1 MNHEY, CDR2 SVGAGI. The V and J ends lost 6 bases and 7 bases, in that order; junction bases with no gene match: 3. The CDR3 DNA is TGTGCCAGCAGCCCACAGGGGAACATTCAGTACTTC. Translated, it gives CASSPQGNIQYF.

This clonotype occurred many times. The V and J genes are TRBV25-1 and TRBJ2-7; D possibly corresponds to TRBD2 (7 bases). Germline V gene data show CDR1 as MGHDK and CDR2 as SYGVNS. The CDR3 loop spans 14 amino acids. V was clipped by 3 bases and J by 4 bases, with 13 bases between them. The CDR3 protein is CASSDGGLAYEQYF. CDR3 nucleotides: TGTGCCAGCAGTGACGGGGGGCTCGCTTACGAGCAGTACTTC.

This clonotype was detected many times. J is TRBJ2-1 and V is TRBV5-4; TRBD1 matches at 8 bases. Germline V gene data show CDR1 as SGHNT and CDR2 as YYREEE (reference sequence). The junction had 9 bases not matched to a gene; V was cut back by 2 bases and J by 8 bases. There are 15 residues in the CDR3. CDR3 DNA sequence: TGTGCCAGCAGCTTCCGACAGGGGCATGAGGATGAGCAGTTCTTC. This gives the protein CASSFRQGHEDEQFF.

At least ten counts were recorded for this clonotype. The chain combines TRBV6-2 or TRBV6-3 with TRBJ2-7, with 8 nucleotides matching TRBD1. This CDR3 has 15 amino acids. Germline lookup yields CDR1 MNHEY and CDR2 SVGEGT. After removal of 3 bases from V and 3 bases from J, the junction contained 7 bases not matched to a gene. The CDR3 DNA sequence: TGTGCCAGCAGTTATCGGGACAGGTTACGCTACGAGCAGTACTTC. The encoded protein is CASSYRDRLRYEQYF.

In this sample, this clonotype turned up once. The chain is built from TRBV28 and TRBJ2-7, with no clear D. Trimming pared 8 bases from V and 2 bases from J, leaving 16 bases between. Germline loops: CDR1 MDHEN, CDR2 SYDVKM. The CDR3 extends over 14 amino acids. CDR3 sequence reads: CASGISGPPYEQYF. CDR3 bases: TGTGCCAGCGGAATATCCGGGCCCCCCTACGAGCAGTACTTC.

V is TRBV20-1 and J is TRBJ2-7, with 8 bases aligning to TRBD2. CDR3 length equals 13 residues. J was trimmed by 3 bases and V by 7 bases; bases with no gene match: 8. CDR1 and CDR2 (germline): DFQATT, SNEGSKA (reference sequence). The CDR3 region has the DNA TGCAGTGGGAGCGGGGGTCTTCTCTACGAGCAGTACTTC. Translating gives CSGSGGLLYEQYF.

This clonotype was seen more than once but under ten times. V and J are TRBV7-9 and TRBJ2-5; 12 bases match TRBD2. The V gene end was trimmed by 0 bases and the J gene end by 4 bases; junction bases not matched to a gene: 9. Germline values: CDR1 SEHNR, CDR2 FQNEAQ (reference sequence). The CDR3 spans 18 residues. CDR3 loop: CASSLALTSGSSGETQYF. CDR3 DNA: TGTGCCAGCAGCTTAGCGCTGACTAGCGGGAGTTCAGGAGAGACCCAGTACTTC.

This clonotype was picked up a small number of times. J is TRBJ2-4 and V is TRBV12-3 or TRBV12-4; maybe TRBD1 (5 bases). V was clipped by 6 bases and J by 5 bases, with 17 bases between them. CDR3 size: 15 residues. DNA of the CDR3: TGTGCCAGCAGAATCTCCAGGGAAGGGGAAAACATTCAGTACTTC. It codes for CASRISREGENIQYF.

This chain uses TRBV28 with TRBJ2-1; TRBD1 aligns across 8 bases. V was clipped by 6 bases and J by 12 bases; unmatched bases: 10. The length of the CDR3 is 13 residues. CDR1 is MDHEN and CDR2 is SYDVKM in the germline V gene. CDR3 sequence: CASSRVSGQGQFF. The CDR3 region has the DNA TGTGCCAGCAGCCGCGTGAGCGGACAGGGGCAGTTCTTC.

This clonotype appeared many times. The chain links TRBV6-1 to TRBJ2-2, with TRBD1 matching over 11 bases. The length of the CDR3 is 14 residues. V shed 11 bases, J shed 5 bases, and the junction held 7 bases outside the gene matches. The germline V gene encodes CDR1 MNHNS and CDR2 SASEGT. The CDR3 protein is CAADRGPGTGELFF. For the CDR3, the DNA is TGTGCCGCGGACAGGGGGCCGGGAACCGGGGAGCTGTTTTTT.

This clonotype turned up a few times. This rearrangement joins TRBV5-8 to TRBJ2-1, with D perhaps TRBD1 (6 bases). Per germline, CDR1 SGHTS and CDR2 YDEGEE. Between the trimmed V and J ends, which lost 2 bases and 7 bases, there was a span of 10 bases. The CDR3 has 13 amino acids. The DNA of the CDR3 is TGTGCCAGCAGCTTAAAGGACAGAAATGAGCAGTTCTTC. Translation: CASSLKDRNEQFF.